The present T cell receptor beta chain was sequenced within a study of shared clonotypes between healthy human individuals. Study details: Each donor's CD8 memory used one plate, CD8 naive two, each CD4 subset three.

Assay: immunoSEQ multiplex PCR; the TCRdb copy retains only in-frame clones and omits some. Seen here are some 2,500,000 clones, over 85% observed once, and the top ten hold 0.36%. About this clone: What it recognizes is unknown.

Looked up from germline, CDR1 is SGHTA and CDR2 is FQGTGA. V was clipped by 5 bases and J by 2 bases, with 14 bases between them. The CDR3 loop spans 15 amino acids. From CD4+ cells came CD45RA+ naive and CD45RA-negative memory subsets. Study-wide results and caveats: Of the naive CD4 clonotypes, roughly 5.5% were shared across a few donors. Naive subsets generally exceeded memory subsets in estimated richness.

The TCR originated in a young man in good health. Some clones in this sample may be carry-over from other donors' samples. The V gene is TRBV7-3, the J gene TRBJ2-3; D might be TRBD1 or TRBD2, each matching 5 bases. Sequenced sample: naive CD4+ T cells from PBMCs. Stated subset: CD45RA+ positively selected. The CDR3 reads CASSPGRLVTDTQYF. CDR3 DNA: TGTGCCAGCAGCCCGGGACGCCTGGTCACAGATACGCAGTATTTT.